This T cell receptor beta chain was observed in a study of blood T cell repertoires in COVID-19 (dated by TCRdb to between 2020 and 2021). About the study as a whole: Samples from collaborators originated in the United States, Italy and Spain and spanned both the acute and convalescent phases of COVID-19. The prospective study material was composed of cDNA or gDNA derived from T cells, B-cell-depleted T cells, or PBMCs. Subjects who had been exposed to COVID-19, were actively infected with it, or had recovered from it provided the deeply sampled blood TCRbeta repertoires that made up the dataset. The repertoires were released in a freely available public database meant as a resource for research on the immune response to SARS-CoV-2. Samples came from the ongoing ImmuneRACE study (first 160 participants) plus 1,254 subjects from 6 global collaborators. Sample metadata almost always included a de-identified subject ID, COVID-19 status, age in years and sex. HLA class I and class II types, where available, came from metadata supplied by the sample provider rather than from assay-based typing.

Results and caveats for the whole study, not just this receptor: Clinical and demographic metadata were provided uncurated, with the amount varying by source and participant.

This clone has only one observation. Its antigen remains unidentified. No clone much larger than this one lies a single base away; base qualities are absent. TCRbeta CDR3 regions were amplified from genomic DNA by means of the immunoSEQ Assay, a bias-controlled multiplex PCR. The original pipeline was this. The number of nucleated cells in each sample was estimated from the amplification of reference gene primers within the assay. To quantify the absolute abundance of each unique TCRbeta CDR3 rearrangement, sequence reads were collapsed and filtered. Productive Simpson clonality was computed per sample as the square root of Simpson's diversity index over productive rearrangements. Sourced from immuneACCESS, this table was stored by TCRdb with only in-frame sequences that have V and J called. A share of the clones is absent; for the studies checked, an unresolved V gene accounts for under half, and the remainder has no known explanation. The DNA gave D and trimming, while V, J and clone size come from that table. The table for this sample lists some 250,000 clones; about three quarters of them were counted only once. In total, the top ten clones hold about 3% of the sample.

In the germline V gene, CDR1 corresponds to SGHDN and CDR2 to FVKESK. Including cysteine and phenylalanine, the CDR3 has 14 amino acids. The kept DNA is CDR3 alone, 42 bases in frame from the first base. V is reduced by 1 base and J by 8 bases, leaving a spacing of 11 bases between them. Each collaborating institution followed its own protocols to collect whole blood in K2EDTA tubes. For TCRbeta analysis, collaborators shipped samples as frozen whole blood, isolated PBMCs, or DNA extracted from either of those sample types. The chain uses TRBV14 and TRBJ1-4; no D gene can be assigned with confidence. This clonotype was obtained from a woman of 80 years or more with acute or convalescent COVID-19. Source material: peripheral blood. The DNA sequence is as follows: TGTGCCAGCAGCCAAGGAGGGTTTGAGGAAAAACTGTTTTTT. This is translated as CASSQGGFEEKLFF. Beyond the CDR3, the reference TRBV14 and TRBJ1-4 genes provide the residues; the full variable domain reads: EAGVTQFPSHSVIEKGQTVTLRCDPISGHDNLYWYRRVMGKEIKFLLHFVKESKQDESGMPNNRFLAERTGGTYSTLKVQPAELEDSGVYFCASSQGGFEEKLFFGSGTQLSVL.